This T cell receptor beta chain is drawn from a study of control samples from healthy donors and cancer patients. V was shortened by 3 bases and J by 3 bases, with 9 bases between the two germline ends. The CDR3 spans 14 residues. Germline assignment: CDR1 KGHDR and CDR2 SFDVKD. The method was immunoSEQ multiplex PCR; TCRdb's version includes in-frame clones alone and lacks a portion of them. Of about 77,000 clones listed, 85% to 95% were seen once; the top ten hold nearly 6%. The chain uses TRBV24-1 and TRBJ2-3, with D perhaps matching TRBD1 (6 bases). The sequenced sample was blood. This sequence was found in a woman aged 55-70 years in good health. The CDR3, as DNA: TGTGCCACCAGTGATGCTGGACAGACAGATACGCAGTATTTT. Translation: CATSDAGQTDTQYF.